Listed here are 20 T cell receptor beta chains from one sample, sequenced in a study of OX40 agonist ivuxolimab in advanced cancers. TCRdb keeps only in-frame clones here, not all; method: immunoSEQ multiplex PCR. The repertoire holds around 140,000 clones, with approximately 94% as singletons. Source: CD4+ or CD8+ T cells sorted from blood, taken in a trial of the OX40 agonist ivuxolimab. The receptor source for this set is an adult with an advanced solid tumor such as melanoma, head and neck, liver or kidney cancer.

CDR3 sequence (DNA): TGTGCCAGCAGCGTAAGGGCTAGCGGGGGGGCCGGAGATACGCAGTATTTT. This translates into CASSVRASGGAGDTQYF. The V and J genes are TRBV9 and TRBJ2-3, with TRBD2 identical over 12 bases. This CDR3 has 17 residues. V lost 1 base to trimming and J lost 5 bases; unmatched junction nucleotides: 8. CDR1 is SGDLS and CDR2 is YYNGEE in the germline V gene.

The chain uses TRBV6-1 and TRBJ2-2; maybe TRBD2 (5 bases). Germline CDR1 is MNHNS and CDR2 is SASEGT. This CDR3 has 15 residues. V gave up 7 bases and J gave up 4 bases, with 16 bases separating them. The CDR3 DNA sequence: TGTGCCAGCACTCCGCGAGGCGGAGGCACCGGGGAGCTGTTTTTT. This codes for CASTPRGGGTGELFF.

The V call is TRBV5-6, the J call TRBJ1-5; tentatively, D is TRBD1 (6 bases). Germline values: CDR1 SGHDT, CDR2 YYEEEE. Trimming took off 3 bases at V and 1 base at J, with 14 bases between the two ends. The CDR3 has 16 residues. CDR3 sequence: CASSWGGGGSNQPQHF. The CDR3 DNA follows: TGTGCCAGCAGCTGGGGGGGCGGTGGCAGCAATCAGCCCCAGCATTTT. Drawing the rest from reference TRBV5-6 and TRBJ1-5, the complete variable domain is DAGVTQSPTHLIKTRGQQVTLRCSPKSGHDTVSWYQQALGQGPQFIFQYYEEEERQRGNFPDRFSGHQFPNYSSELNVNALLLGDSALYLCASSWGGGGSNQPQHFGDGTRLSIL.

This chain uses TRBV18 with TRBJ2-7; D ambiguous. CDR1 KGHSH and CDR2 LQKENI come from the germline V gene. V lost 1 base, J lost 3 bases, and 7 bases lay in between. The CDR3 covers 13 residues. As DNA, the CDR3 is TGTGCCAGCTCACCACAGGGTCGCTACGAGCAGTACTTC. Translation gives CASSPQGRYEQYF.

This chain uses TRBV19 with TRBJ1-4; 7 bases fit TRBD1. Per the germline V gene, CDR1 is LNHDA and CDR2 is SQIVND (reference sequence). The CDR3 runs 14 residues. V dropped 5 bases and J dropped 11; count of bases not matched to a gene: 11. CDR3: CASSSRQGQWKLFF. The CDR3 DNA reads as TGTGCCAGTAGTTCTAGACAGGGCCAGTGGAAACTGTTTTTT.

This rearrangement joins TRBV4-2 to TRBJ2-1; no definite D call. There are 15 residues in the CDR3. Germline CDR1 and CDR2: LGHNA and YNFKEQ. Trimming shortened V by 0 bases and J by 6 bases, and 12 bases separated the two germline ends. Here the CDR3 DNA reads TGTGCCAGCAGCCAAGATCGCATTAGATCCAATGAGCAGTTCTTC. Amino acids: CASSQDRIRSNEQFF.

The gene calls are TRBV19 and TRBJ2-3; 7 positions agree with TRBD2. The germline gives CDR1 LNHDA, CDR2 SQIVND (reference sequence). The V segment lost 1 base and the J segment 3 bases; nucleotides outside the gene matches: 4. CDR3 length equals 15 residues. The CDR3: CASSIADGGTDTQYF. The CDR3 DNA is TGTGCCAGTAGTATAGCCGACGGGGGGACAGATACGCAGTATTTT. The variable domain in full, with the rest retrieved from reference TRBV19 and TRBJ2-3, is DGGITQSPKYLFRKEGQNVTLSCEQNLNHDAMYWYRQDPGQGLRLIYYSQIVNDFQKGDIAEGYSVSREKKESFPLTVTSAQKNPTAFYLCASSIADGGTDTQYFGPGTRLTVL.

This clone was seen a handful of times. This sequence joins TRBV28 and TRBJ1-1; D remains ambiguous. Trimming shortened V by 4 bases and J by 2 bases, and 5 bases separated the two germline ends. The germline V gene has CDR1 MDHEN and CDR2 SYDVKM. The CDR3 totals 12 residues. The CDR3: CASSSHNTEAFF. In DNA form, the CDR3 reads TGTGCCAGCAGTTCCCACAACACTGAAGCTTTCTTT.

This clone was recorded a few times. The genes are TRBV28 and TRBJ1-5, with D uncertain. CDR1 and CDR2 from the germline V gene are MDHEN and SYDVKM. The germline V and J ends were trimmed by 6 bases and 1 base, with 7 bases remaining between them. This CDR3 has 13 amino acids. DNA for the CDR3: TGTGCCAGCAGACATGACAGCAATCAGCCCCAGCATTTT. It translates to CASRHDSNQPQHF.

The chain carries TRBV20-1 and TRBJ1-2; the D is unclear. Deletions cut 7 bases from V and 6 bases from J, with 9 bases between. The CDR3 sequence is 10 residues long. The germline V gene has CDR1 DFQATT and CDR2 SNEGSKA (reference sequence). CDR3 bases: TGCAGTGTTCCGAGGGATGGCTACACCTTC. It yields the protein CSVPRDGYTF.

A word on this clone: This sample also contains other DNA sequences that code for the same CDR3. The chain recombines TRBV6-5 with TRBJ1-5; 7 bases fit TRBD1. The CDR3 totals 15 residues. The trim removed 6 bases at V and 0 bases at J, leaving 5 bases unmatched. The germline V gene encodes CDR1 MNHEY and CDR2 SVGAGI. The CDR3 DNA reads TGTGCCAGCAGCCGGGGACAGAATAGCAATCAGCCCCAGCATTTT. Residues: CASSRGQNSNQPQHF.

The chain links TRBV14 to TRBJ2-5; D is unresolved. This CDR3 spans 15 amino acids. Trimming left V 2 bases short and J 0 bases short, with 10 bases between. The germline gives CDR1 SGHDN, CDR2 FVKESK. CDR3 in amino acids: CASSQLVGNQETQYF. The CDR3 nucleotides are TGTGCCAGCAGCCAACTCGTGGGGAACCAAGAGACCCAGTACTTC.

The chain has TRBV11-3 and TRBJ2-1, with D unresolved. The V end was cut by 1 base, the J end by 0 bases, with 7 bases between. From germline, CDR1 is SGHNT and CDR2 YENEEA. The length of the CDR3 is 15 residues. The CDR3 region is CASSLASSSYNEQFF. In DNA form, the CDR3 reads TGTGCCAGCAGCTTAGCTTCAAGCTCCTACAATGAGCAGTTCTTC. Full variable domain (outside the CDR3, taken from reference TRBV11-3 and TRBJ2-1): EAGVVQSPRYKIIEKKQPVAFWCNPISGHNTLYWYLQNLGQGPELLIRYENEEAVDDSQLPKDRFSAERLKGVDSTLKIQPAELGDSAVYLCASSLASSSYNEQFFGPGTRLTVL.

V and J are TRBV7-9 and TRBJ1-2; the D gene is possibly TRBD1 (5 bases). CDR1 SEHNR and CDR2 FQNEAQ come from the germline V gene (reference sequence). Trimming removed 3 bases from V and 3 bases from J, with 14 bases in between. The CDR3 contains 15 residues. CDR3 in DNA: TGTGCCAGCAGCTTGGCGAGGCAGGGATACTATGGCTACACCTTC. Protein sequence: CASSLARQGYYGYTF.

The J gene is TRBJ2-5, the V gene TRBV4-2; D ambiguous. The CDR3 is 14 amino acids. Trimming pared 5 bases from V and 2 bases from J, leaving 12 bases between. The germline CDR1 and CDR2 sequences are LGHNA and YNFKEQ. The CDR3 protein is CASSLVYEQETQYF. CDR3 in DNA: TGTGCCAGCAGCTTGGTTTACGAACAAGAGACCCAGTACTTC.

This rearrangement joins TRBV29-1 to TRBJ1-1, with TRBD1 matching over 8 bases. V lost 7 bases and J lost 1; bases outside the gene matches: 5. The CDR3 runs 13 residues. Germline loops: CDR1 SQVTM, CDR2 ANQGSEA. The CDR3 DNA is TGCAGCGCCCAAGGACAGGGGAACACTGAAGCTTTCTTT. Amino acids: CSAQGQGNTEAFF.

The sample holds a few counts of this clone. This rearrangement joins TRBV7-9 to TRBJ1-1, with D possibly TRBD1 on 6 matching bases. This CDR3 is built from 14 residues. Trimming removed 5 bases at V and 0 bases at J, with 10 bases between. The germline V gene encodes CDR1 SEHNR and CDR2 FQNEAQ (reference sequence). CDR3 bases: TGTGCCAGCAGCGGACAGACAGTGAACACTGAAGCTTTCTTT. Its translation is CASSGQTVNTEAFF.

The chain is built from TRBV7-2 and TRBJ2-7; D gene ambiguous. Trimming removed 1 base at V and 7 bases at J, with 14 bases between. This CDR3 contains 14 residues. Per the germline V gene, CDR1 is SGHTA and CDR2 is FQGNSA. This CDR3 is CASSLGALGGEQYF. The CDR3 nucleotides are TGTGCCAGCAGCTTAGGAGCTCTAGGTGGGGAGCAGTACTTC. The whole variable domain, filled in from reference TRBV7-2 and TRBJ2-7, reads GAGVSQSPSNKVTEKGKDVELRCDPISGHTALYWYRQSLGQGLEFLIYFQGNSAPDKSGLPSDRFSAERTGGSVSTLTIQRTQQEDSAVYLCASSLGALGGEQYFGPGTRLTVT.

This chain connects TRBV4-2 to TRBJ2-1; D is perhaps TRBD2 (5 bases). Germline V gene lookup returns CDR1 LGHNA and CDR2 YNFKEQ. The CDR3 covers 19 residues. Trimming removed 1 base from V and 0 bases from J, with 19 bases in between. The CDR3 DNA sequence: TGTGCCAGCAGCCAAGGTATTAGCCTCCAAGGGAGCTCCTACAATGAGCAGTTCTTC. Amino acids: CASSQGISLQGSSYNEQFF.

V is TRBV6-1 and J is TRBJ1-1; no reliable D call. Germline V gives CDR1 MNHNS, CDR2 SASEGT. V lost 0 bases and J lost 14, with 16 bases in between. The CDR3 totals 13 residues. CDR3 in amino acids: CASSEAHGLREFF. The CDR3 nucleotides read TGTGCCAGCAGTGAAGCGCACGGGTTGCGGGAGTTCTTT.